The T cell receptor beta chain described here comes from a study of blood T cell repertoires in COVID-19. On the study more broadly: T cells, B-cell-depleted T cells, or PBMCs supplied cDNA or gDNA.

Germline V gives CDR1 SGDLS, CDR2 YYNGEE. The CDR3 totals 15 residues. V shed 3 bases and J shed 0 bases, with 10 bases lying between them. Libraries were prepared by immunoSEQ multiplex PCR; TCRdb keeps only in-frame clonotypes and omits some of them. This table holds 350,000 or so clones, 80% to 90% found once. V is TRBV9 and J is TRBJ2-1, with D perhaps matching TRBD2 (5 bases). This clonotype was sampled from a woman aged 40 to 50 with acute COVID-19. The sample comprised PBMCs or T cells enriched from blood (not recorded which). The CDR3 is CASSASGSSYNEQFF. CDR3 DNA sequence: TGTGCCAGCAGCGCTTCGGGGAGCTCCTACAATGAGCAGTTCTTC.